These 22 T cell receptor beta chains were sequenced from one sample in a study of shared clonotypes between healthy human individuals. Method: immunoSEQ multiplex PCR; TCRdb's copy keeps in-frame clones and lacks some. The sample includes around 1.5 million clones, 95% to 99% of them seen just once. The source material was naive CD4+ T cells sorted from blood. Subset here: CD45RA+ positively selected. These receptors were taken from a man under 40 in good health.

The V and J genes are TRBV7-9 and TRBJ2-1; TRBD2 agrees at 11 bases. CDR3 length: 15 amino acids. Germline-derived CDR1 and CDR2 are SEHNR and FQNEAQ (reference sequence). After removal of 3 bases from V and 4 bases from J, the junction contained 2 bases not matched to a gene. CDR3 DNA sequence: TGTGCCAGCAGCTTGACTAGCGGGGAATACAATGAGCAGTTCTTC. As protein: CASSLTSGEYNEQFF.

The chain has TRBV7-6 and TRBJ2-1; a possible D gene is TRBD2 (7 bases). The CDR3 runs to 15 residues. Trimming cost V 5 bases and J 2 bases, with 13 bases left between them. Germline V CDR1 and CDR2: SGHVS, FNYEAQ. CDR3 DNA sequence: TGTGCCAGCAGCGGGGGGGCGACAGCCTACAATGAGCAGTTCTTC. Residues: CASSGGATAYNEQFF.

This chain links TRBV9 with TRBJ2-5, with D tentatively TRBD2 (5 bases). Germline V gene lookup returns CDR1 SGDLS and CDR2 YYNGEE. The CDR3 totals 16 residues. Trimming shortened V by 0 bases and J by 0 bases, and 12 bases separated the two germline ends. The CDR3 sequence: CASSVAMVRDQETQYF. CDR3 DNA sequence: TGTGCCAGCAGCGTAGCTATGGTGAGGGACCAAGAGACCCAGTACTTC. Together with reference TRBV9 and TRBJ2-5, the CDR3 gives the full variable domain: DSGVTQTPKHLITATGQRVTLRCSPRSGDLSVYWYQQSLDQGLQFLIQYYNGEERAKGNILERFSAQQFPDLHSELNLSSLELGDSALYFCASSVAMVRDQETQYFGPGTRLLVL.

The chain has TRBV7-9 and TRBJ1-3; D uncertain. Germline CDR1 SEHNR, CDR2 FQNEAQ (reference sequence). This CDR3 comprises 15 residues. Trimming stripped 3 bases from V and 3 bases from J, with 12 bases between. CDR3 sequence reads: CASSFFRVSGNTIYF. The CDR3, as DNA: TGTGCCAGCAGCTTTTTTAGGGTTAGTGGAAACACCATATATTTT.

The rearrangement links TRBV2 to TRBJ1-1; D gene unclear. In germline, CDR1 is SNHLY, CDR2 FYNNEI. Trimming removed 6 bases from V and 1 base from J, with 9 bases in between. The CDR3 is 13 amino acids. The CDR3, as DNA: TGTGCCAGCAGCTACAGAAAGAACACTGAAGCTTTCTTT. Translated, it gives CASSYRKNTEAFF.

The CDR3 here is CASSLAGGKHYEQYF. The CDR3 DNA reads TGTGCCAGCAGCTTAGCTGGGGGAAAGCACTACGAGCAGTACTTC. The gene calls are TRBV7-2 and TRBJ2-7; D might be TRBD1 or TRBD2, each matching 5 bases. The germline gives CDR1 SGHTA, CDR2 FQGNSA. Trimming took 0 bases from V and 3 from J, leaving 12 bases between them. The CDR3 spans 15 residues.

The chain joins TRBV27 to TRBJ2-1; D is ambiguous. Trimming took 6 bases from V and 9 from J, leaving 15 bases between them. The CDR3 totals 13 residues. Looked up from germline, CDR1 is MNHEY and CDR2 is SMNVEV (reference sequence). For the CDR3, the DNA is TGTGCCAGCAGGTCCATGGTAGAAGGTGAGCAGTTCTTC. It is translated as CASRSMVEGEQFF.

The V and J genes are TRBV5-1 and TRBJ2-7; D uncertain. Germline V gives CDR1 SGHRS, CDR2 YFSETQ. V was pared by 0 bases and J by 3 bases, with 16 bases between. The CDR3 is 16 residues long. The CDR3 is CASSLAGPSLGYEQYF. Here the CDR3 DNA reads TGCGCCAGCAGCTTGGCTGGGCCGTCATTGGGCTACGAGCAGTACTTC.

This rearrangement joins TRBV28 to TRBJ2-1, with no clear D. Looked up from germline, CDR1 is MDHEN and CDR2 is SYDVKM. CDR3 length: 13 residues. The V gene lost 2 bases and the J gene lost 9 bases, with 11 bases spanning the gap. CDR3 protein: CASSLIQTSEQFF. CDR3 nucleotides: TGTGCCAGCAGTTTAATTCAGACAAGTGAGCAGTTCTTC.

The chain recombines TRBV7-9 with TRBJ2-5; D uncertain. Trimming removed 4 bases at V and 6 bases at J, with 6 bases between. Germline V gene data show CDR1 as SEHNR and CDR2 as FQNEAQ (reference sequence). The CDR3 is 11 residues long. The CDR3 DNA sequence: TGTGCCAGCAGCTCTGGAAAGACCCAGTACTTC. Translating gives CASSSGKTQYF.

The rearrangement links TRBV5-1 to TRBJ1-1; 7 bases are a match to TRBD1. This CDR3 spans 15 amino acids. The germline V gene encodes CDR1 SGHRS and CDR2 YFSETQ. Trimming at V came to 4 bases and at J to 1 base, leaving 7 bases not matched to a gene. Here the CDR3 reads CASSPLGQWNTEAFF. DNA for the CDR3: TGCGCCAGCAGCCCTTTGGGACAGTGGAACACTGAAGCTTTCTTT.

The chain has TRBV5-6 and TRBJ2-1, with 9 bases fitting TRBD2. This CDR3 has 14 amino acids. The germline gives CDR1 SGHDT, CDR2 YYEEEE. J was trimmed by 7 bases and V by 10 bases; bases with no gene match: 12. CDR3 in DNA: TGTGCCGCGAGTCGCGGGAGGGGCCTAAATGAGCAGTTCTTC. Translating gives CAASRGRGLNEQFF. Full variable domain (missing parts from reference TRBV5-6 and TRBJ2-1): DAGVTQSPTHLIKTRGQQVTLRCSPKSGHDTVSWYQQALGQGPQFIFQYYEEEERQRGNFPDRFSGHQFPNYSSELNVNALLLGDSALYLCAASRGRGLNEQFFGPGTRLTVL.

V is TRBV6-1 and J is TRBJ2-7; D perhaps matches TRBD2 (5 bases). Germline V gene data show CDR1 as MNHNS and CDR2 as SASEGT. The CDR3 loop spans 16 amino acids. Trimming left V 3 bases short and J 3 bases short, with 18 bases between. CDR3 sequence: CASSDRLAPGIYEQYF. CDR3 bases: TGTGCCAGCAGTGACCGTCTAGCACCAGGAATCTACGAGCAGTACTTC.

This clone was observed once. This rearrangement joins TRBV30 to TRBJ2-5; D might be TRBD1 (5 bases). The CDR3 consists of 14 residues. The germline gives CDR1 GTSNPN, CDR2 SVGIG (reference sequence). Trimming shortened V by 5 bases and J by 5 bases, and 18 bases separated the two germline ends. This chain's CDR3 is CAWLGEGLLETQYF. CDR3 sequence (DNA): TGTGCCTGGTTAGGGGAAGGGCTTTTGGAGACCCAGTACTTC.

The chain carries TRBV5-1 and TRBJ1-4; D uncertain. The CDR3 spans 11 residues. V lost 4 bases and J 7 bases, leaving 5 bases between the germline ends. Germline V lookup: CDR1 SGHRS, CDR2 YFSETQ. The DNA of the CDR3 is TGCGCCAGCAGCGAACGTGAAAAACTGTTTTTT. Its protein product is CASSEREKLFF.

Only one count was recorded for this clone. In DNA form, the CDR3 reads TGTGCCAGCTCGCTGGAAGGAGGTGGAAACACCATATATTTT. Protein: CASSLEGGGNTIYF. V is TRBV2 and J is TRBJ1-3, with no clear D. Germline lookup yields CDR1 SNHLY and CDR2 FYNNEI. V lost 8 bases and J 3 bases, leaving 14 bases between the germline ends. The CDR3 loop spans 14 amino acids.

The CDR3 here is CASSGLAGSTDTQYF. The CDR3 DNA reads as TGTGCCAGCAGCGGACTAGCGGGGAGCACAGATACGCAGTATTTT. The chain combines TRBV27 with TRBJ2-3; TRBD2 agrees at 12 bases. Germline V gene sequence: CDR1 MNHEY, CDR2 SMNVEV (reference sequence). Losses at the gene ends were 6 bases for V and 0 bases for J; bases not matched to a gene: 1. The CDR3 is 15 residues long.

The chain is built from TRBV28 and TRBJ1-5; 7 bases line up with TRBD1. This CDR3 is 14 amino acids long. Germline V gene lookup returns CDR1 MDHEN and CDR2 SYDVKM. V shed 7 bases and J 15 bases; nucleotides not matched to a gene: 18. Here the CDR3 reads CASTRLPSTGPRHF. DNA for the CDR3: TGTGCCAGCACCCGACTTCCTTCGACAGGGCCAAGGCATTTT.

DNA for the CDR3: TGTGCCAGCAGCTGGGACAGGAAGAATCCGGACGAGCAGTACTTC. This sequence encodes CASSWDRKNPDEQYF. The chain employs TRBV7-9 and TRBJ2-7, with TRBD1 matching over 8 bases. V lost 4 bases and J lost 5; bases outside the gene matches: 10. Germline V lookup: CDR1 SEHNR, CDR2 FQNEAQ (reference sequence). The CDR3 loop spans 15 amino acids. Complete variable domain (other parts from reference TRBV7-9 and TRBJ2-7): DTGVSQNPRHKITKRGQNVTFRCDPISEHNRLYWYRQTLGQGPEFLTYFQNEAQLEKSRLLSDRFSAERPKGSFSTLEIQRTEQGDSAMYLCASSWDRKNPDEQYFGPGTRLTVT.

Concerning this clone itself: This specimen includes other DNA sequences encoding the same CDR3. The chain employs TRBV6-5 and TRBJ2-3; D is uncertain. Germline CDR1 MNHEY, CDR2 SVGAGI. V lost 0 bases to trimming and J lost 3 bases, with 10 bases between them. CDR3 size: 15 residues. The CDR3 sequence: CASSYSAGTTDTQYF. The CDR3 region has the DNA TGTGCCAGCAGTTACTCGGCAGGTACGACAGATACGCAGTATTTT.

The genes are TRBV5-1 and TRBJ1-5; D unresolved. CDR3 length equals 13 residues. Germline V gene data show CDR1 as SGHRS and CDR2 as YFSETQ. V lost 1 base and J 5 bases, leaving 7 bases between the germline ends. CDR3 in DNA: TGCGCCAGCAGCTTGAGTGTGGATCAGCCCCAGCATTTT. Translating it yields CASSLSVDQPQHF.

With respect to this clone: This CDR3 is also generated by other DNA sequences in the sample. The chain joins TRBV18 to TRBJ2-7, with unresolved D. V gave up 2 bases and J gave up 7 bases, with 6 bases separating them. Germline V gene lookup returns CDR1 KGHSH and CDR2 LQKENI. The CDR3 has 11 residues. Here the CDR3 DNA reads TGTGCCAGCTCACCAAAGGGAGAGCAGTACTTC. Translation: CASSPKGEQYF.